One T cell receptor (beta chain) is described in this entry. Antigen: not known. For the second PCR, which ran for about 7 to 12 cycles, a sample-barcoded 5' primer and a J-beta primer mix were used. All cDNA molecules were each tagged by a template-switch adaptor with 12 random nucleotides. TCRdb re-analysed the 5' RACE reads in MiXCR, keeping a single row per CDR3 protein. The data show 1.5 million to 2 million distinct CDR3 sequences, 30% to 35% seen once. This sample is drawn from a study of blood T cells in healthy people across ages. Healthy Caucasians from Russia aged about 6 to 90 served as donors. Per sample, no less than 5.5 micrograms of total RNA were extracted. The CDR3 runs 15 residues. The germline gives CDR1 ENHRY, CDR2 SYGVKD. The J segment lost 6 bases and the V segment lost 4 bases, leaving 8 bases of the junction unmatched. Study-level findings and limits: Diversity figures based on one million T cells were deemed too low.

Sequences were obtained from blood. The chain recombines TRBV10-3 with TRBJ2-3, with TRBD2 identical over 9 bases. This sequence was found in a woman in her 30s in good health. The CDR3 coding sequence is TGTGCCATCAGTGGGGGGACTAGCACCAAGGATACGCAGTATTTT. Translation: CAISGGTSTKDTQYF.